These 25 T cell receptor beta chains were sequenced from one sample in a study of PD-L1 blockade in urothelial cancer. Specified time point: peripheral blood 6 weeks after treatment start. The method was immunoSEQ multiplex PCR; TCRdb's version includes in-frame clones alone and lacks a portion of them. This sample carries around 62,000 clones, approximately 91% of them seen once, and the ten largest clones take roughly 12%. Specimen: PBMCs, collected around atezolizumab (anti-PD-L1) treatment. The receptor source for this set is a man between 60 and 70 years old with urothelial cancer.

The chain carries TRBV4-1 and TRBJ2-3, with D tentatively TRBD2 (6 bases). CDR1 and CDR2 (germline): MGHRA, YSYEKL. V shed 6 bases and J shed 0 bases, with 16 bases lying between them. This CDR3 region has 16 residues. CDR3 DNA: TGCGCCAGCAGGCGGGGAAGGGCGGGAAGCACAGATACGCAGTATTTT. It codes for CASRRGRAGSTDTQYF.

V and J are TRBV7-3 and TRBJ2-1; 10 nucleotides agree with TRBD2. V lost 3 bases, J lost 10 bases, and 9 bases stayed unmatched. The CDR3 is 15 residues long. Germline values: CDR1 SGHTA, CDR2 FQGTGA. The CDR3 loop reads CASSFGLAAREEQFF. The CDR3 DNA is TGTGCCAGCAGCTTCGGACTAGCGGCCCGGGAAGAGCAGTTCTTC.

V gene TRBV28 combines with J gene TRBJ2-1, with TRBD2 matching over 8 bases. The CDR3 contains 16 residues. V shed 6 bases, J shed 7 bases, and the junction held 14 bases outside the gene matches. Germline V CDR1 and CDR2: MDHEN, SYDVKM. CDR3 coding DNA: TGTGCCAGCAGACCTAATCCGGGACTAGGGGGAAATGAGCAGTTCTTC. It specifies CASRPNPGLGGNEQFF. Together with reference TRBV28 and TRBJ2-1, the CDR3 gives the full variable domain: DVKVTQSSRYLVKRTGEKVFLECVQDMDHENMFWYRQDPGLGLRLIYFSYDVKMKEKGDIPEGYSVSREKKERFSLILESASTNQTSMYLCASRPNPGLGGNEQFFGPGTRLTVL.

This clone occurred a few times. The V gene is TRBV30, the J gene TRBJ2-2, with a possible D match to TRBD1 (5 bases). This CDR3 is 12 amino acids long. Trimming stripped 5 bases from V and 1 base from J, with 5 bases between. CDR1 is GTSNPN, CDR2 SVGIG, per germline (reference sequence). The CDR3 is CAWGQNTGELFF. The CDR3 DNA reads TGTGCCTGGGGACAGAACACCGGGGAGCTGTTTTTT. Filled out from reference TRBV30 and TRBJ2-2, the complete variable domain reads SQTIHQWPATLVQPVGSPLSLECTVEGTSNPNLYWYRQAAGRGLQLLFYSVGIGQISSEVPQNLSASRPQDRQFILSSKKLLLSDSGFYLCAWGQNTGELFFGEGSRLTVL.

The rearrangement uses TRBV7-6 and TRBJ2-6; 9 bases fit TRBD1. V was clipped by 1 base and J by 1 base; unmatched bases: 2. The CDR3 extends over 17 amino acids. Germline V gene sequence: CDR1 SGHVS, CDR2 FNYEAQ. Written as DNA, the CDR3 is TGTGCCAGCAGCTTAGTTGGGACAGGGTCTGGGGCCAACGTCCTGACTTTC. This encodes CASSLVGTGSGANVLTF.

The rearrangement joins TRBV28 to TRBJ2-1; tentatively, D is TRBD2 (6 bases). Per germline, CDR1 MDHEN and CDR2 SYDVKM. The CDR3 consists of 15 residues. Trimming removed 9 bases from V and 0 bases from J, with 15 bases in between. CDR3 loop: CASHSRGSSYNEQFF. The CDR3 DNA sequence: TGTGCCAGTCACTCTCGGGGGAGCTCCTACAATGAGCAGTTCTTC.

This chain uses TRBV5-1 with TRBJ2-7, with D perhaps TRBD2 (5 bases). Trimming took 4 bases from V and 1 from J, leaving 9 bases between them. The CDR3 is 13 amino acids. CDR1 and CDR2 from the germline V gene are SGHRS and YFSETQ. The CDR3 loop is CASSIGISYEQYF. For the CDR3, the DNA is TGCGCCAGCAGCATCGGGATATCCTACGAGCAGTACTTC.

The chain links TRBV19 to TRBJ2-5; tentative D call: TRBD1 (6 bases). V lost 6 bases to trimming and J lost 5 bases, with 13 bases between them. This CDR3 region has 13 residues. Germline CDR1 and CDR2: LNHDA and SQIVND (reference sequence). The CDR3 spells CASRNRDRETQYF. For the CDR3, the DNA is TGTGCCAGTAGAAACAGGGACCGGGAGACCCAGTACTTC.

The chain uses TRBV9 and TRBJ2-2, with D perhaps matching TRBD1 (5 bases). The V gene lost 6 bases and the J gene lost 6 bases, with 12 bases spanning the gap. The germline V gene has CDR1 SGDLS and CDR2 YYNGEE. This CDR3 is built from 13 residues. In DNA, the CDR3 is TGTGCCAGCAACCCAAGGGGCCCCGGGGAGCTGTTTTTT. The encoded protein is CASNPRGPGELFF.

The rearrangement joins TRBV30 to TRBJ2-7; TRBD1 might be the D (5 bases). Germline assignment: CDR1 GTSNPN and CDR2 SVGIG (reference sequence). This CDR3 comprises 14 residues. Trimming removed 2 bases at V and 4 bases at J, with 15 bases between. The CDR3 nucleotides read TGTGCCTGGAGTAAGTCAGGGCTTTTGTACGAGCAGTACTTC. It specifies CAWSKSGLLYEQYF.

This clone came up once. V usage is TRBV29-1 and J usage is TRBJ2-2, with a possible D match to TRBD1 (6 bases). Germline values: CDR1 SQVTM, CDR2 ANQGSEA. The CDR3 runs 15 residues. Trimming shortened V by 6 bases and J by 5 bases, and 19 bases separated the two germline ends. The CDR3, as DNA: TGCAGCGTCGCTGAGAACACGAGGGGGACCGGGGAGCTGTTTTTT. Translation gives CSVAENTRGTGELFF.

The rearrangement links TRBV5-1 to TRBJ1-4; TRBD1 is a possible D gene (6 bases). With 0 bases removed from V and 8 bases from J, the gap between germline ends came to 11 bases. CDR1 SGHRS and CDR2 YFSETQ come from the germline V gene. The CDR3 runs to 14 residues. The DNA for the CDR3 is TGCGCCAGCAGCTTGGCGGGACAAGTAGAAAAACTGTTTTTT. Its translation is CASSLAGQVEKLFF.

This clone was recorded only once. The chain recombines TRBV19 with TRBJ1-1, with no clear D. From germline, CDR1 is LNHDA and CDR2 SQIVND (reference sequence). V lost 1 base and J 4 bases, leaving 13 bases between the germline ends. The CDR3 contains 15 residues. The CDR3 region is CASSIGRGAGTEAFF. DNA of the CDR3: TGTGCCAGTAGTATAGGACGGGGTGCAGGCACTGAAGCTTTCTTT. Filled out from reference TRBV19 and TRBJ1-1, the complete variable domain reads DGGITQSPKYLFRKEGQNVTLSCEQNLNHDAMYWYRQDPGQGLRLIYYSQIVNDFQKGDIAEGYSVSREKKESFPLTVTSAQKNPTAFYLCASSIGRGAGTEAFFGQGTRLTVV.

The chain uses TRBV5-4 and TRBJ1-2, with 9 bases fitting TRBD1. From germline, CDR1 is SGHNT and CDR2 YYREEE (reference sequence). After removal of 6 bases from V and 4 bases from J, the junction contained 10 bases not matched to a gene. CDR3 size: 15 residues. CDR3 in amino acids: CASTLQGAVSYGYTF. CDR3 bases: TGTGCCAGCACATTACAGGGGGCGGTCAGCTATGGCTACACCTTC. Supplemented by reference TRBV5-4 and TRBJ1-2, the full variable domain reads ETGVTQSPTHLIKTRGQQVTLRCSSQSGHNTVSWYQQALGQGPQFIFQYYREEENGRGNFPPRFSGLQFPNYSSELNVNALELDDSALYLCASTLQGAVSYGYTFGSGTRLTVV.

The V call is TRBV9, the J call TRBJ2-7, with 9 bases that match TRBD2. The CDR3 runs to 15 residues. From germline, CDR1 is SGDLS and CDR2 YYNGEE. With 0 bases clipped from V and 3 bases from J, the junction kept 4 bases outside the gene matches. The CDR3 bases are TGTGCCAGCAGCGTAGCCCCGACTAGCGGCTACGAGCAGTACTTC. Protein product: CASSVAPTSGYEQYF. The variable domain in full, with the rest retrieved from reference TRBV9 and TRBJ2-7, is DSGVTQTPKHLITATGQRVTLRCSPRSGDLSVYWYQQSLDQGLQFLIQYYNGEERAKGNILERFSAQQFPDLHSELNLSSLELGDSALYFCASSVAPTSGYEQYFGPGTRLTVT.

V usage is TRBV21-1 and J usage is TRBJ1-5. TRBV21-1 is assigned pseudogene status. This CDR3 spans 11 amino acids. The DNA for the CDR3 is TGTGCCAGCAAGGGAGGACAGCCCCAGCATTTT. Amino acids: CASKGGQPQHF.

The genes are TRBV15 and TRBJ1-5; D not certain. This CDR3 comprises 16 residues. V lost 6 bases, J lost 2 bases, and 17 bases lay in between. CDR1 and CDR2 (germline): LNHNV, YYDKDF (reference sequence). The CDR3 is CATRRVLGVGNQPQHF. CDR3 DNA sequence: TGTGCCACCAGAAGGGTACTGGGAGTGGGCAATCAGCCCCAGCATTTT.

This clone was picked up one time. The rearrangement joins TRBV25-1 to TRBJ2-6; the D is unclear. The germline V and J ends were trimmed by 4 bases and 1 base, with 5 bases remaining between them. There are 14 residues in the CDR3. Germline CDR1 MGHDK, CDR2 SYGVNS. For the CDR3, the DNA is TGTGCCAGCAGTGCCCAATCTGGGGCCAACGTCCTGACTTTC. This translates into CASSAQSGANVLTF.

The rearrangement uses TRBV5-1 and TRBJ2-5, with D possibly being TRBD1 (5 bases). Germline V lookup: CDR1 SGHRS, CDR2 YFSETQ. With 0 bases removed from V and 4 bases from J, the gap between germline ends came to 13 bases. The CDR3 runs to 15 residues. The CDR3 region is CASSLDQGRRETQYF. The DNA for the CDR3 is TGCGCCAGCAGCTTGGATCAGGGAAGGCGAGAGACCCAGTACTTC.

The J gene is TRBJ1-2, the V gene TRBV6-5; 7 bases line up with TRBD1. This CDR3 has 14 residues. Germline-derived CDR1 and CDR2 are MNHEY and SVGAGI. The trim removed 0 bases at V and 5 bases at J, leaving 3 bases unmatched. For the CDR3, the DNA is TGTGCCAGCAGTTACTCGGGACAGACATATGGCTACACCTTC. Translated, it gives CASSYSGQTYGYTF.

The chain couples TRBV2 to TRBJ2-4, with 8 bases lining up with TRBD2. V was pared by 6 bases and J by 9 bases, with 10 bases of the junction left unmatched. The length of the CDR3 is 14 residues. The germline V gene encodes CDR1 SNHLY and CDR2 FYNNEI. The CDR3, as DNA: TGTGCCAGCAGACCACCCCACGGGGGGGCCATTCAGTACTTC. This sequence encodes CASRPPHGGAIQYF.

The rearrangement links TRBV19 to TRBJ2-3, with TRBD1 as a possible D gene (5 bases). The V gene lost 7 bases and the J gene lost 0 bases, with 11 bases spanning the gap. CDR3 length: 14 residues. The germline V gene has CDR1 LNHDA and CDR2 SQIVND (reference sequence). In DNA, the CDR3 is TGTGCCAGTACCCAGCAGGGAAGCACAGATACGCAGTATTTT. It is translated as CASTQQGSTDTQYF.

The gene calls are TRBV29-1 and TRBJ2-1; D is unresolved. The V end lost 6 bases, the J end lost 4 bases, and 10 bases lay between the germline ends. The CDR3 loop spans 12 amino acids. CDR1 and CDR2 from the germline V gene are SQVTM and ANQGSEA. This CDR3 is CSVVTPYNEQFF. Written as DNA, the CDR3 is TGCAGCGTCGTGACACCTTACAATGAGCAGTTCTTC.

The rearrangement uses TRBV5-1 and TRBJ1-1; TRBD1 might be the D (5 bases). The V and J ends lost 0 bases and 8 bases respectively, with 8 bases between them. CDR1 is SGHRS and CDR2 is YFSETQ in the germline V gene. The CDR3 has 12 residues. Written as DNA, the CDR3 is TGCGCCAGCAGCTTGGTTGGGGGGGAAGCTTTCTTT. Its protein is CASSLVGGEAFF.

The chain carries TRBV11-3 and TRBJ1-1, with D uncertain. Germline loops: CDR1 SGHNT, CDR2 YENEEA. Trimming left V 5 bases short and J 0 bases short, with 25 bases between. CDR3 length: 19 amino acids. The CDR3 DNA sequence: TGTGCCAGCAGCAGAACACTATTCATGGGAGGCGGGGTGAACACTGAAGCTTTCTTT. Translated: CASSRTLFMGGGVNTEAFF.